A selection of T cell receptor beta chains follows, all from one sample in a study of blood T cells in healthy people across ages. TCRdb called the 5' RACE reads again in MiXCR, with one record for every CDR3 protein. The sample includes approximately 810,000 distinct CDR3 sequences, under 35% of them seen just once. Sequenced material: blood. These receptors were collected from a woman of 80 years or more in good health. CDR3s include the opening cysteine and the closing phenylalanine or tryptophan. D genes are given only for firm matches. Only part of the rows carry a size: once, few, many, or a class if the clone is expanded.

V	size	length	J	D	DNA	CDR3
TRBV6-1	many	13	TRBJ2-5	TRBD1	TGTGCCAGCAGACAGGGGGCGCGGGAGACCCAGTACTTC	CASRQGARETQYF
TRBV5-5	many	15	TRBJ2-6	NA	TGTGCCAGCAGCGATCATAAACCCGGGGCCAACGTCCTGACTTTC	CASSDHKPGANVLTF
TRBV30	NA	13	TRBJ2-3	TRBD1	TGTGCCTGGGACAGGGGTGGCACAGATACGCAGTATTTT	CAWDRGGTDTQYF
TRBV12-3/TRBV12-4	many	14	TRBJ2-3	TRBD2	TGTGCCAGCAATCTAGCGGTGAGAGCAGATACGCAGTATTTT	CASNLAVRADTQYF
TRBV7-2	NA	14	TRBJ1-3	NA	TGTGCCAGCAGCTCGGTTCTCTCTGGAAACACCATATATTTT	CASSSVLSGNTIYF
TRBV12-3/TRBV12-4	many	15	TRBJ1-6	TRBD1	TGTGCCAGCAGTTTTGCGGGACAGATAAATTCACCCCTCCACTTT	CASSFAGQINSPLHF
TRBV12-3/TRBV12-4	NA	14	TRBJ2-3	NA	TGTGCCAGCTCGAGAGGAGTGAGAGCAGATACGCAATATTTT	CASSRGVRADTQYF
TRBV20-1	few	15	TRBJ1-4	NA	TGCAGTGCTAGAGATCGGGGGTCCCTTTATGAAAAACTGTTTTTT	CSARDRGSLYEKLFF
TRBV12-3/TRBV12-4	few	14	TRBJ2-7	TRBD2	TGTGCCAGTTCAACTAGCGGGCGAACCTACGAGCAGTACTTC	CASSTSGRTYEQYF
TRBV5-1	NA	13	TRBJ1-1	NA	TGCGCCAGCAAGGAGCCGACGAACACTGAAGCTTTCTTT	CASKEPTNTEAFF
TRBV10-3	NA	13	TRBJ2-1	TRBD2	TGTGCCATCGGGACTAGCGGCCACAATGAGCAGTTCTTC	CAIGTSGHNEQFF
TRBV6-5	NA	15	TRBJ1-1	NA	TGTGCCAGCAGACAAAGAGGGGGGGCACACACTGAAGCTTTCTTT	CASRQRGGAHTEAFF
TRBV6-6	few	13	TRBJ1-2	TRBD1	TGTGCCAGCAAGGGGACAGCGACTGATGGCTACACCTTC	CASKGTATDGYTF
TRBV11-2	many	15	TRBJ2-7	NA	TGTGCCAGCAGCTTACGTGCGACAGTAAGTTACGAGCAGTACTTC	CASSLRATVSYEQYF
TRBV3-1	few	14	TRBJ2-3	NA	TGTGCCAGCAGCCGGGTCGACATCACAGATACGCAGTATTTT	CASSRVDITDTQYF
TRBV5-5	NA	16	TRBJ1-2	TRBD1	TGTGCCAGCAGCCCGAGCCGGACAGGGCTTTCAGATGGCTACATCTTC	CASSPSRTGLSDGYIF
TRBV14	few	17	TRBJ2-5	NA	TGTGCCAGCAGCCCTAACCTCCGGGGGATTTATGGGAATGAGCAGTACTTC	CASSPNLRGIYGNEQYF
TRBV12-3/TRBV12-4	many	13	TRBJ2-7	NA	TGTGCCAGCAGTTTACGGGGTTCTGGAATTGCGTACTTC	CASSLRGSGIAYF
TRBV7-9	NA	12	TRBJ2-5	NA	TGTGCCGGCCAGCGGGCTCAAGAGACCCAGTACTTC	CAGQRAQETQYF
TRBV18	many	17	TRBJ2-1	NA	TGTGCCAGCTCACGGAATACCGAGACAGGCCGGGGGAATGAGCAGTTCTTC	CASSRNTETGRGNEQFF